Below are 21 T cell receptor beta chains sequenced from a single sample in a study of monozygotic twins with inflammatory bowel disease. TCRdb re-called the 5' RACE reads and gives one entry per CDR3 protein, without DNA. The sample spans some 190,000 distinct CDR3 sequences; the ten largest clones claim more than 7.5%. Sequencing was carried out using blood. The receptors originated from a human donor with ulcerative colitis or Crohn's disease, or a healthy co-twin of an affected twin (not recorded which).

The J gene is TRBJ2-1, the V gene TRBV29-1; TCRdb names TRBD2, which stays unverified in the absence of DNA. The CDR3 is 13 amino acids. Germline CDR1 and CDR2: SQVTM and ANQGSEA. The chain's CDR3 is CSVVWTSQGEQFF.

The CDR3: CASTERGQGYWSNQPQHF. The V gene is TRBV6-5, the J gene TRBJ1-5; TCRdb designates TRBD1, a call that cannot be tested without DNA. Germline assignment: CDR1 MNHEY and CDR2 SVGAGI. The CDR3 loop spans 18 amino acids.

The chain joins TRBV7-2 to TRBJ2-7; checking the TCRdb D call of TRBD2 is not possible without DNA. The CDR3 is made up of 15 amino acids. CDR1 SGHTA and CDR2 FQGNSA come from the germline V gene. This chain's CDR3 is CASSLGRAGGYEQYF.

The chain uses TRBV7-9 and TRBJ2-2; TCRdb indicates TRBD1, and absent DNA this call remains unverified. The CDR3 has 14 amino acids. Germline-derived CDR1 and CDR2 are SEHNR and FQNEAQ (reference sequence). This CDR3 is CASSLSQGTGELFF.

This sequence joins TRBV11-2 and TRBJ1-1. Germline CDR1 SGHAT, CDR2 FQNNGV. There are 14 residues in the CDR3. This CDR3 reads CASSGGIMNTEAFF.

The CDR3: CASSAPELGLAGELYF. The V gene is TRBV7-9, the J gene TRBJ2-4; the TCRdb call, TRBD2, lacks DNA for checking. Germline V gene lookup returns CDR1 SEHNR and CDR2 FQNEAQ (reference sequence). This CDR3 is 16 amino acids long.

The rearrangement uses TRBV12-3 or TRBV12-4 and TRBJ1-1; without DNA, the TCRdb call of TRBD1 cannot be checked. CDR3 length equals 15 residues. CDR3 in amino acids: CASSFGAARDTEAFF.

The rearrangement links TRBV6-5 to TRBJ1-2; checking the TCRdb D call of TRBD1 is not possible without DNA. The CDR3 has 16 residues. Germline V gene data show CDR1 as MNHEY and CDR2 as SVGAGI. The CDR3 reads CASSYYQDRTTIGYTF.

This chain links TRBV24-1 with TRBJ2-2. Per the germline V gene, CDR1 is KGHDR and CDR2 is SFDVKD. This CDR3 comprises 13 residues. The CDR3 loop reads CATSDLSTGELFF.

V and J are TRBV20-1 and TRBJ2-7; the D gene TCRdb calls, TRBD2, cannot be checked with no DNA. The CDR3 is made up of 18 amino acids. From germline, CDR1 is DFQATT and CDR2 SNEGSKA (reference sequence). CDR3 protein: CSARGRTSGNLPSYEQYF.

This sequence joins TRBV7-9 and TRBJ2-1; TCRdb outputs TRBD2, but without DNA this stays unchecked. CDR1 SEHNR and CDR2 FQNEAQ come from the germline V gene (reference sequence). The CDR3 spans 16 residues. The CDR3 loop is CASSSVKGGGYNEQFF.

The CDR3 protein is CSARILGTGELFF. The rearrangement uses TRBV20-1 and TRBJ2-2. CDR1 and CDR2 (germline): DFQATT, SNEGSKA (reference sequence). The CDR3 extends over 13 amino acids.

This sequence joins TRBV7-2 and TRBJ1-2; TCRdb returns TRBD1, unconfirmable since there is no DNA. Germline-derived CDR1 and CDR2 are SGHTA and FQGNSA. This CDR3 has 12 residues. The CDR3 is CASSHRQEAVTF.

V and J are TRBV14 and TRBJ2-1; TCRdb calls TRBD2, which cannot be checked without DNA. CDR3 length equals 14 residues. From germline, CDR1 is SGHDN and CDR2 FVKESK. The CDR3 is CASSQLAGANEQFF.

The rearrangement uses TRBV11-2 and TRBJ2-1; no DNA is available, so the TRBD1 call from TCRdb remains unchecked. The CDR3 is made up of 18 amino acids. Germline V CDR1 and CDR2: SGHAT, FQNNGV. CDR3: CASRRPGTAKNSYNEQFF.

J is TRBJ2-3 and V is TRBV28; TCRdb indicates TRBD2, and absent DNA this call remains unverified. CDR1 MDHEN and CDR2 SYDVKM come from the germline V gene. There are 16 residues in the CDR3. This CDR3 is CASTGGSGMLTDTQYF.

The V and J genes are TRBV12-3 or TRBV12-4 and TRBJ1-2; there is no DNA to check the TCRdb D call of TRBD1. The CDR3 runs 14 residues. The CDR3 loop reads CASSLGFQGGGYTF.

The chain combines TRBV30 with TRBJ2-5; TCRdb gives TRBD2 as the D gene, but with no DNA this cannot be confirmed. Looked up from germline, CDR1 is GTSNPN and CDR2 is SVGIG (reference sequence). This CDR3 is built from 12 residues. This CDR3 is CAWSAPPLPQYF. Full variable domain (rest looked up from reference TRBV30 and TRBJ2-5): SQTIHQWPATLVQPVGSPLSLECTVEGTSNPNLYWYRQAAGRGLQLLFYSVGIGQISSEVPQNLSASRPQDRQFILSSKKLLLSDSGFYLCAWSAPPLPQYFGPGTRLLVL.

This chain links TRBV4-3 with TRBJ2-1; the D gene TCRdb calls, TRBD1, cannot be checked with no DNA. The germline gives CDR1 LGHNA, CDR2 YSLEER. The CDR3 sequence is 15 residues long. CDR3 amino acids: CASSQEDGTYNEQFF.

The rearrangement links TRBV27 to TRBJ1-1. Germline V gene sequence: CDR1 MNHEY, CDR2 SMNVEV (reference sequence). CDR3 length equals 14 residues. The CDR3 loop reads CASSVRGMNTEAFF.

The chain uses TRBV5-1 and TRBJ1-2; checking the TCRdb D call of TRBD1 is not possible without DNA. Per the germline V gene, CDR1 is SGHRS and CDR2 is YFSETQ. This CDR3 region has 15 residues. CDR3 residues: CASSLGPGQGSGYTF.